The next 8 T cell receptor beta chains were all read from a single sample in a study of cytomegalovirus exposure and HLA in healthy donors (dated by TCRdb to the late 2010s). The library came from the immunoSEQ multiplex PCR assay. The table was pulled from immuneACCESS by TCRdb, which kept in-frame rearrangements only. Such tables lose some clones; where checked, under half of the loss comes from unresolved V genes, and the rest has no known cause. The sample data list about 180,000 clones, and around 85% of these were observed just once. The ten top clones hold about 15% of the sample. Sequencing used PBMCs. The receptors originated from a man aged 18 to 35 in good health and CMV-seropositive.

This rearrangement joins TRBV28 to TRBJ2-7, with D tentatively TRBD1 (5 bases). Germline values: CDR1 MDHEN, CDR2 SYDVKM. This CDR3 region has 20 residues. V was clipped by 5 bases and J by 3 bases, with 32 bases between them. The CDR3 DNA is TGTGCCAGCAGTAAAATTAGGGGCAGGAAAGAATTGGGCTTGTTCTACGAGCAGTACTTC. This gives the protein CASSKIRGRKELGLFYEQYF.

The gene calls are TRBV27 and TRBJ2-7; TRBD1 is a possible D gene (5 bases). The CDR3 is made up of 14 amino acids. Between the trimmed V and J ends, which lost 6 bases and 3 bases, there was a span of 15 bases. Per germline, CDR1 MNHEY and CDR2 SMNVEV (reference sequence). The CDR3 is CASSYRGGIYEQYF. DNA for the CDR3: TGTGCCAGCAGCTATAGGGGTGGGATCTACGAGCAGTACTTC.

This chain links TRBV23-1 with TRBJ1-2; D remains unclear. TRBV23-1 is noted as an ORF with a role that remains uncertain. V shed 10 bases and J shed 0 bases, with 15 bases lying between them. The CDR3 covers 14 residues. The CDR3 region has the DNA TGCGCCACCGCACCTCGAACTGCTAACTATGGCTACACCTTC. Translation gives CATAPRTANYGYTF.

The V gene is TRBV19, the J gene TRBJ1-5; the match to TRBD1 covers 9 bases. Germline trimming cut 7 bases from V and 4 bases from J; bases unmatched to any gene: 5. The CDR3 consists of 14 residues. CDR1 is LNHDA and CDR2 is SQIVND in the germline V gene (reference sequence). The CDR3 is CASKGTGYNQPQHF. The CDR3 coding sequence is TGTGCCAGTAAAGGGACAGGGTATAATCAGCCCCAGCATTTT.

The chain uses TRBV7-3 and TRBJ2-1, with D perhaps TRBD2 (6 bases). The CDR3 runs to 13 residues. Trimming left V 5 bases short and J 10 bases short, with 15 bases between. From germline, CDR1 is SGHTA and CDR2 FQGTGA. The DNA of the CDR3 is TGTGCCAGCAGCCCCGAGTGGGGGAGGGAGCAGTTCTTC. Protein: CASSPEWGREQFF.

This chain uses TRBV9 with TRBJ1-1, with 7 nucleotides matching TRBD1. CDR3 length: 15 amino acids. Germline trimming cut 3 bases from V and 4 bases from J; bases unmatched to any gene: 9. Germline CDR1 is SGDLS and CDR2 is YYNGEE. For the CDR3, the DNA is TGTGCCAGCAGCGAAGACCCGACAGGGATCACTGAAGCTTTCTTT. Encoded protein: CASSEDPTGITEAFF. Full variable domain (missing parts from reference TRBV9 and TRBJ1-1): DSGVTQTPKHLITATGQRVTLRCSPRSGDLSVYWYQQSLDQGLQFLIQYYNGEERAKGNILERFSAQQFPDLHSELNLSSLELGDSALYFCASSEDPTGITEAFFGQGTRLTVV.

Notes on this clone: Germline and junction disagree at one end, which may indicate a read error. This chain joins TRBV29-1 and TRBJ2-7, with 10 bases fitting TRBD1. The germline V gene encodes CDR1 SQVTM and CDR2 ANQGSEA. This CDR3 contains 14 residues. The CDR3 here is CSVEDRGPSYEQYF. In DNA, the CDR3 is TGCAGCGTAGAAGACAGGGGGCCGTCCTACGAGCAGTACTTC.

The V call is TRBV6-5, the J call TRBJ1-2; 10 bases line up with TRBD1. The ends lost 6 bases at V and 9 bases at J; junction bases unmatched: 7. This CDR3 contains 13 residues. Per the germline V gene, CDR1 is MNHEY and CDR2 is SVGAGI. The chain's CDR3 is CASSLDRGQSYTF. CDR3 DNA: TGTGCCAGCAGCCTAGACAGGGGGCAAAGCTACACCTTC.